What follows are 15 T cell receptor beta chains derived from one specimen sequenced in a study of CD8+CD57+ T cells in acquired aplastic anemia. According to the study, genomic DNA was the template for TCR beta VDJ and CDR3 profiling. TCRdb passed the reads through MiXCR, listing each CDR3 protein once. The sample has tens of thousands of distinct CDR3 sequences, around 80% seen once. Sequencing was performed on sorted CD4+, CD8+, or CD8+CD57+ T cells (not recorded which) from PBMCs. These receptors came from a human donor in good health, serving as a control.

This clonotype has just one count. This chain links TRBV2 with TRBJ1-1; D perhaps matches TRBD1 (6 bases). The V end lost 6 bases, the J end lost 3 bases, and 14 bases lay between the germline ends. The germline CDR1 and CDR2 sequences are SNHLY and FYNNEI. The CDR3 runs 14 residues. The CDR3 region has the DNA TGTGCCAGCAGAGGGGGACTTAGGGACACTGAAGCTTTCTTT. Its translation: CASRGGLRDTEAFF. The variable domain in full, with the rest retrieved from reference TRBV2 and TRBJ1-1, is EPEVTQTPSHQVTQMGQEVILRCVPISNHLYFYWYRQILGQKVEFLVSFYNNEISEKSEIFDDQFSVERPDGSNFTLKIRSTKLEDSAMYFCASRGGLRDTEAFFGQGTRLTVV.

The V gene is TRBV15, the J gene TRBJ2-3; TRBD1 might be the D (5 bases). Trimming stripped 5 bases from V and 2 bases from J, with 11 bases between. This CDR3 region has 14 residues. Per the germline V gene, CDR1 is LNHNV and CDR2 is YYDKDF (reference sequence). The DNA for the CDR3 is TGTGCCACCAGCGGCCGACAGTCCACAGATACGCAGTATTTT. Protein sequence: CATSGRQSTDTQYF.

The table lists this clonotype with a count of one. This rearrangement joins TRBV7-6 to TRBJ2-7; 7 bases line up with TRBD1. The germline gives CDR1 SGHVS, CDR2 FNYEAQ. The CDR3 runs 14 residues. Germline trimming cut 6 bases from V and 3 bases from J; bases unmatched to any gene: 8. The CDR3 sequence: CASSAGTASYEQYF. The DNA of the CDR3 is TGTGCCAGCAGTGCCGGGACAGCCAGCTACGAGCAGTACTTC.

As concerns this clonotype: One end of the junction does not line up with germline, which may come from a read error. This chain uses TRBV7-3 with TRBJ1-5; possibly TRBD1 for D (5 bases). The germline CDR1 and CDR2 sequences are SGHTA and FQGTGA. The CDR3 totals 13 residues. The CDR3 loop reads CASSLQGNQPLHF. The DNA for the CDR3 is TGTGCCAGCAGCTTGCAGGGCAATCAGCCCCTGCATTTT.

The chain has TRBV6-4 and TRBJ1-2; 10 bases map to TRBD1. Trimming removed 0 bases from V and 6 bases from J; junction bases left unmatched: 4. This CDR3 contains 15 residues. Germline lookup yields CDR1 MRHNA and CDR2 SNTAGT. Here the CDR3 DNA reads TGTGCCAGCAGTGACTCGACAGGGGGCATTAATGGCTACACCTTC. Translating it yields CASSDSTGGINGYTF.

The chain employs TRBV7-2 and TRBJ1-4; D is ambiguous. CDR1 and CDR2 from the germline V gene are SGHTA and FQGNSA. This CDR3 region has 15 residues. Trimming left V 2 bases short and J 3 bases short, with 10 bases between. DNA for the CDR3: TGTGCCAGCAGCTTATTGCCGGCGGCTAATGAAAAACTGTTTTTT. Encoded protein: CASSLLPAANEKLFF.

V gene TRBV20-1 combines with J gene TRBJ2-3; 12 bases fit TRBD2. The junction had 14 bases not matched to a gene; V was cut back by 3 bases and J by 10 bases. CDR1 is DFQATT, CDR2 SNEGSKA, per germline (reference sequence). The CDR3 sequence is 16 residues long. The CDR3 spells CSASTLAGGPRDAQYF. The CDR3 DNA reads as TGCAGTGCTAGTACCCTAGCGGGAGGGCCTCGTGATGCGCAGTATTTT.

The chain couples TRBV29-1 to TRBJ2-3, with 15 bases that match TRBD2. The trim removed 6 bases at V and 3 bases at J, leaving 4 bases unmatched. The CDR3 has 15 amino acids. From germline, CDR1 is SQVTM and CDR2 ANQGSEA. The CDR3 DNA follows: TGCAGCGTGGGGACTAGCGGGGGGTGGACAGATACGCAGTATTTT. Amino acid sequence: CSVGTSGGWTDTQYF.

CDR3: CASSLRGQDYGYTF. For the CDR3, the DNA is TGTGCCAGCAGTTTGAGGGGGCAGGACTATGGCTACACCTTC. V is TRBV12-3 or TRBV12-4 and J is TRBJ1-2; TRBD1 matches at 7 bases. Germline trimming cut 3 bases from V and 3 bases from J; bases unmatched to any gene: 4. The CDR3 runs 14 residues.

CDR3 bases: TGTGCCAGCAGGGACAGGGAATCTCGTGAGCAGTTCTTC. This encodes CASRDRESREQFF. The rearrangement links TRBV6-2 or TRBV6-3 to TRBJ2-1; TRBD1 matches 8 bases. The junction had 7 bases not matched to a gene; V was cut back by 6 bases and J by 9 bases. Per germline, CDR1 MNHEY and CDR2 SVGEGT. The CDR3 contains 13 residues.

The chain links TRBV4-1 to TRBJ1-6; a possible D gene is TRBD1 (5 bases). Trimming removed 0 bases from V and 9 bases from J, with 15 bases in between. CDR3 size: 16 residues. The germline gives CDR1 MGHRA, CDR2 YSYEKL. The CDR3 region is CASSQDPGLQFSPLHF. The CDR3 DNA follows: TGCGCCAGCAGCCAAGACCCGGGACTTCAGTTTTCACCCCTCCACTTT.

This chain joins TRBV10-3 and TRBJ2-7, with 9 bases that match TRBD2. The germline V gene has CDR1 ENHRY and CDR2 SYGVKD. After removal of 4 bases from V and 2 bases from J, the junction contained 6 bases not matched to a gene. The CDR3 covers 15 residues. CDR3 protein: CAISAGSGGTYEQYF. CDR3 bases: TGTGCCATCAGTGCTGGAAGCGGGGGGACCTACGAGCAGTACTTC.

The V call is TRBV19, the J call TRBJ2-7, with 13 nucleotides matching TRBD2. V was clipped by 5 bases and J by 2 bases; unmatched bases: 3. The CDR3 contains 15 residues. Germline assignment: CDR1 LNHDA and CDR2 SQIVND (reference sequence). CDR3 sequence reads: CASSSGTSGTYEQYF. CDR3 sequence (DNA): TGTGCCAGTAGTTCCGGGACTAGCGGGACCTACGAGCAGTACTTC. Full variable domain (missing parts from reference TRBV19 and TRBJ2-7): DGGITQSPKYLFRKEGQNVTLSCEQNLNHDAMYWYRQDPGQGLRLIYYSQIVNDFQKGDIAEGYSVSREKKESFPLTVTSAQKNPTAFYLCASSSGTSGTYEQYFGPGTRLTVT.

V is TRBV7-7 and J is TRBJ2-7, with 9 nucleotides matching TRBD1. CDR3 length equals 15 residues. The J segment lost 3 bases and the V segment lost 4 bases, leaving 7 bases of the junction unmatched. The V gene's germline CDR1 is SSHAT and CDR2 FNYEAQ (reference sequence). The CDR3 coding sequence is TGTGCCAGCAGCTCATCCGGGACAGGGCACTACGAGCAGTACTTC. Its protein product is CASSSSGTGHYEQYF.

The J gene is TRBJ1-1, the V gene TRBV4-3, with a possible D match to TRBD1 (6 bases). V lost 0 bases, J lost 4 bases, and 9 bases lay in between. The CDR3 covers 14 residues. CDR1 is LGHNA and CDR2 is YSLEER in the germline V gene. The CDR3 reads CASSQDEGGTEAFF. CDR3 DNA: TGCGCCAGCAGCCAAGATGAGGGGGGCACTGAAGCTTTCTTT.